This is a list of T cell receptor beta chains from one sample in a study of T cell responses to AZD1222 COVID-19 vaccine. Profiling relied on immunoSEQ multiplex PCR, and the TCRdb table lists in-frame clones only, not all of them. The table lists about 120,000 clones, roughly nine tenths of them singletons. Sequencing was performed on peripheral blood, taken on day 0 of AZD1222 vaccination. These receptors were collected from an adult in good health. Each CDR3 is given with its conserved first and last residue. The D gene is left open where the match is weak. The size entry is marked missing in some rows and otherwise reads once, few, many or a size class.

D gene: -; J gene: TRBJ2-3; CDR3 length: 13; V gene: TRBV9; clone size: -; CDR3 protein: CASSRRGTDTQYF; CDR3 DNA: TGTGCCAGCAGCCGTAGGGGGACAGATACGCAGTATTTT
D gene: TRBD1; J gene: TRBJ2-1; CDR3 length: 15; V gene: TRBV7-2; clone size: -; CDR3 protein: CASSTRDRFYNEQFF; CDR3 DNA: TGTGCCAGCAGCACCCGGGACAGGTTCTACAATGAGCAGTTCTTC
D gene: TRBD2; J gene: TRBJ2-7; CDR3 length: 14; V gene: TRBV11-2; clone size: -; CDR3 protein: CASSPQRGSYEQYF; CDR3 DNA: TGTGCCAGCAGCCCCCAGCGGGGATCCTACGAGCAGTACTTC
D gene: -; J gene: TRBJ2-7; CDR3 length: 15; V gene: TRBV5-6; clone size: -; CDR3 protein: CASSSATLDSLEQYF; CDR3 DNA: TGTGCCAGCAGCTCCGCCACCTTAGACAGCCTCGAGCAGTACTTC
D gene: -; J gene: TRBJ2-6; CDR3 length: 14; V gene: TRBV28; clone size: -; CDR3 protein: CASSPSSGANVLTF; CDR3 DNA: TGTGCCAGCAGTCCTAGCTCTGGGGCCAACGTCCTGACTTTC
D gene: -; J gene: TRBJ2-5; CDR3 length: 10; V gene: TRBV28; clone size: -; CDR3 protein: CASSLDFWYF; CDR3 DNA: TGTGCCAGCAGTTTGGACTTCTGGTACTTC
D gene: -; J gene: TRBJ2-1; CDR3 length: 16; V gene: TRBV9; clone size: once; CDR3 protein: CASSVEPGRSYNEQFF; CDR3 DNA: TGTGCCAGCAGCGTAGAACCGGGTAGGTCCTACAATGAGCAGTTCTTC
D gene: TRBD2; J gene: TRBJ2-7; CDR3 length: 16; V gene: TRBV7-2; clone size: -; CDR3 protein: CASSLRLAGFSYEQYF; CDR3 DNA: TGTGCCAGCAGCTTAAGACTAGCGGGCTTCTCCTACGAGCAGTACTTC
D gene: -; J gene: TRBJ2-1; CDR3 length: 14; V gene: TRBV6-5; clone size: -; CDR3 protein: CASSLDHPYNEQFF; CDR3 DNA: TGTGCCAGCAGTCTGGACCATCCCTACAATGAGCAGTTCTTC
D gene: -; J gene: TRBJ2-7; CDR3 length: 15; V gene: TRBV18; clone size: few; CDR3 protein: CASSPNGQVRYEQYF; CDR3 DNA: TGTGCCAGCTCACCTAATGGGCAGGTTCGCTACGAGCAGTACTTC
D gene: -; J gene: TRBJ1-1; CDR3 length: 16; V gene: TRBV27; clone size: once; CDR3 protein: CASSLPPRFRGTEAFF; CDR3 DNA: TGTGCCAGCAGTTTACCCCCGAGATTCAGGGGCACTGAAGCTTTCTTT